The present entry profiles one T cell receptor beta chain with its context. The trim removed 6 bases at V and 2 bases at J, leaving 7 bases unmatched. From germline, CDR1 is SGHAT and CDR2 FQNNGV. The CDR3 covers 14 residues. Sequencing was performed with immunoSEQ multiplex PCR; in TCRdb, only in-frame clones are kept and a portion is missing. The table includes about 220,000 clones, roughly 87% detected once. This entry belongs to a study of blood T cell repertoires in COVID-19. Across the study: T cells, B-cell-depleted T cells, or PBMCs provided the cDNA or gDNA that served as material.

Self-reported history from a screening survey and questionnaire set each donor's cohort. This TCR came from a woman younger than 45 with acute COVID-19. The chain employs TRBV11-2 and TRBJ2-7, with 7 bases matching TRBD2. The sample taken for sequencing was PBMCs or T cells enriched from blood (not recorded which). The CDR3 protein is CASSQTRGAYEQYF. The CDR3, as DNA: TGTGCCAGCAGTCAAACACGGGGGGCCTACGAGCAGTACTTC.